The sequence of this T cell receptor (beta chain) was determined in a study of beta chain features in type 1 diabetes. The authors reverse transcribed all of the isolated RNA, so sequencing captured expressed TCRB transcripts. The method was immunoSEQ multiplex PCR; TCRdb's version includes in-frame clones alone and lacks a portion of them. The table records under 900,000 clones, roughly 17% of them present only once. Specimen: naive CD4+ T cells from blood. The receptor comes from a woman in her late teens or twenties in good health.

CDR3 sequence: CASSPTRATYEQYF. In DNA, the CDR3 is TGTGCCAGCAGTCCTACTAGAGCCACCTACGAGCAGTACTTC. This chain joins TRBV27 and TRBJ2-7; the D gene is possibly TRBD2 (5 bases). Deletions cut 5 bases from V and 2 bases from J, with 13 bases between. Germline V gene data show CDR1 as MNHEY and CDR2 as SMNVEV (reference sequence). CDR3 length equals 14 residues.